This entry lists 27 T cell receptor beta chains sequenced from one sample in a study of cytomegalovirus exposure and HLA in healthy donors. With 60 Vbeta and 13 Jbeta primers, the PCR was carried out. The repertoire was sequenced with immunoSEQ multiplex PCR; TCRdb's copy has only in-frame clones and lacks some. The profile shows fewer than 120,000 clones, more than 65% of them singletons. Sequencing input: PBMCs. The receptors derive from a man under 40 in good health and CMV-seropositive.

In this sample, this clone turned up a few times. The rearrangement links TRBV27 to TRBJ1-1; D is perhaps TRBD1 (5 bases). Per germline, CDR1 MNHEY and CDR2 SMNVEV (reference sequence). Deletions cut 3 bases from V and 4 bases from J, with 15 bases between. This CDR3 region has 15 residues. This CDR3 reads CASSFSRAGTTEAFF. CDR3 in DNA: TGTGCCAGCAGTTTTTCCAGGGCTGGAACCACTGAAGCTTTCTTT.

This clone was seen only once. The chain is built from TRBV5-8 and TRBJ2-2, with 10 nucleotides matching TRBD2. The CDR3 has 16 amino acids. CDR1 is SGHTS, CDR2 YDEGEE, per germline. The V and J ends lost 4 bases and 4 bases, in that order; junction bases with no gene match: 7. CDR3 coding DNA: TGTGCCAGCAGCCGCGGACTAGCGGCAACCACCGGGGAGCTGTTTTTT. It codes for CASSRGLAATTGELFF. Filled out from reference TRBV5-8 and TRBJ2-2, the complete variable domain reads EAGVTQSPTHLIKTRGQQATLRCSPISGHTSVYWYQQALGLGLQFLLWYDEGEERNRGNFPPRFSGRQFPNYSSELNVNALELEDSALYLCASSRGLAATTGELFFGEGSRLTVL.

V and J are TRBV19 and TRBJ1-2; 7 bases line up with TRBD1. Germline V lookup: CDR1 LNHDA, CDR2 SQIVND (reference sequence). V shed 5 bases and J 2 bases; nucleotides not matched to a gene: 11. The CDR3 sequence is 16 residues long. CDR3 in DNA: TGTGCCAGTAGTCCAAAGGACCTACAGGGGAACTATGGCTACACCTTC. As protein: CASSPKDLQGNYGYTF. Combining the CDR3 with reference TRBV19 and TRBJ1-2 gives the whole variable domain DGGITQSPKYLFRKEGQNVTLSCEQNLNHDAMYWYRQDPGQGLRLIYYSQIVNDFQKGDIAEGYSVSREKKESFPLTVTSAQKNPTAFYLCASSPKDLQGNYGYTFGSGTRLTVV.

The gene calls are TRBV7-2 and TRBJ2-3; the D is unclear. This CDR3 comprises 15 residues. V lost 6 bases, J lost 2 bases, and 15 bases lay in between. CDR1 SGHTA and CDR2 FQGNSA come from the germline V gene. The CDR3 protein is CASSFPNFPTDTQYF. The DNA of the CDR3 is TGTGCCAGCAGTTTCCCTAACTTCCCCACAGATACGCAGTATTTT.

This chain connects TRBV4-3 to TRBJ1-4, with 10 bases that match TRBD1. Trimming cost V 0 bases and J 8 bases; bases outside gene matches: 6. CDR1 is LGHNA and CDR2 is YSLEER in the germline V gene. The length of the CDR3 is 16 residues. Written as DNA, the CDR3 is TGCGCCAGCAGCCAAGAGACAGGGGGCGTCGGAGAAAAACTGTTTTTT. Encoded protein: CASSQETGGVGEKLFF.

V gene TRBV6-5 combines with J gene TRBJ1-5, with a tentative D call TRBD1 (5 bases). CDR1 and CDR2 (germline): MNHEY, SVGAGI. V was cut by 5 bases and J by 6 bases, with 14 bases left in between. The CDR3 is 14 amino acids. The CDR3 loop reads CASSPSSGLQPQHF. For the CDR3, the DNA is TGTGCCAGCAGTCCGTCCTCAGGGCTTCAGCCCCAGCATTTT.

The chain has TRBV28 and TRBJ1-2; unclear D gene. The CDR3 is 13 residues long. Trimming shortened V by 3 bases and J by 5 bases, and 10 bases separated the two germline ends. Germline-derived CDR1 and CDR2 are MDHEN and SYDVKM. CDR3 bases: TGTGCCAGCAGTTTTTTGCAGTCGTATGGCTACACCTTC. Encoded protein: CASSFLQSYGYTF.

V usage is TRBV6-1 and J usage is TRBJ1-2; TRBD1 matches 7 bases. V gave up 6 bases and J gave up 4 bases; unmatched junction bases: 8. The CDR3 is 14 amino acids. Germline-derived CDR1 and CDR2 are MNHNS and SASEGT. CDR3 in amino acids: CASRGRQGGYGYTF. For the CDR3, the DNA is TGTGCCAGCAGGGGTCGACAGGGCGGCTATGGCTACACCTTC.

This chain joins TRBV18 and TRBJ2-3; 12 nucleotides line up with TRBD1. CDR1 is KGHSH, CDR2 LQKENI, per germline. Trimming removed 2 bases from V and 7 bases from J; junction bases left unmatched: 13. The CDR3 has 18 residues. The CDR3 region is CASSPAVPGTGGAYTQYF. CDR3 DNA sequence: TGTGCCAGCTCACCAGCGGTCCCCGGGACAGGGGGCGCATATACGCAGTATTTT.

This clone has more than one count but fewer than ten. V is TRBV19 and J is TRBJ2-2, with D tentatively TRBD1 (5 bases). Germline V gene sequence: CDR1 LNHDA, CDR2 SQIVND (reference sequence). This CDR3 has 14 amino acids. Deletions cut 7 bases from V and 3 bases from J, with 12 bases between. The CDR3, as DNA: TGTGCCAGTACTTGGGGCACGGACACCGGGGAGCTGTTTTTT. Translating gives CASTWGTDTGELFF.

This clone was counted a single time. This rearrangement joins TRBV11-2 to TRBJ1-3; unclear D gene. The CDR3 is 18 amino acids. Looked up from germline, CDR1 is SGHAT and CDR2 is FQNNGV. Trimming took off 4 bases at V and 0 bases at J, with 19 bases between the two ends. CDR3 residues: CASSSTRIIPSSGNTIYF. As DNA, the CDR3 is TGTGCCAGCAGCTCCACCCGAATTATACCGAGCTCTGGAAACACCATATATTTT.

J is TRBJ1-6 and V is TRBV28, with TRBD1 matching 7 bases. V trimming: 8 bases; J trimming: 5 bases; junction bases outside the gene matches: 9. This CDR3 has 15 residues. Germline V gives CDR1 MDHEN, CDR2 SYDVKM. This chain's CDR3 is CASRQGGPDNSPLHF. CDR3 bases: TGTGCCAGCCGCCAGGGGGGCCCGGATAATTCACCCCTCCACTTT. The full variable domain, rest sourced from reference TRBV28 and TRBJ1-6, is DVKVTQSSRYLVKRTGEKVFLECVQDMDHENMFWYRQDPGLGLRLIYFSYDVKMKEKGDIPEGYSVSREKKERFSLILESASTNQTSMYLCASRQGGPDNSPLHFGNGTRLTVT.

The gene calls are TRBV2 and TRBJ1-5, with 8 bases fitting TRBD1. J gave up 6 bases and V 5 bases, and 6 bases lay outside the gene matches. This CDR3 has 14 amino acids. Germline values: CDR1 SNHLY, CDR2 FYNNEI. The CDR3 sequence: CASSLQGVVQPQHF. CDR3 in DNA: TGTGCCAGCAGTTTACAGGGGGTGGTTCAGCCCCAGCATTTT.

The chain couples TRBV7-9 to TRBJ2-2; 12 bases are a match to TRBD2. V lost 1 base and J lost 4; bases outside the gene matches: 10. There are 19 residues in the CDR3. Germline CDR1 and CDR2: SEHNR and FQNEAQ (reference sequence). The CDR3 protein is CASSLGGTSGPRGTGELFF. CDR3 coding DNA: TGTGCCAGCAGCTTAGGAGGGACTAGCGGGCCACGTGGCACCGGGGAGCTGTTTTTT.

The sample holds one count of this clone. The chain combines TRBV7-9 with TRBJ1-2, with 7 nucleotides matching TRBD1. The CDR3 covers 14 residues. V shed 3 bases, J shed 4 bases, and the junction held 5 bases outside the gene matches. From germline, CDR1 is SEHNR and CDR2 FQNEAQ (reference sequence). The CDR3 nucleotides are TGTGCCAGCAGCTTTTCCGACAGGGCCTATGGCTACACCTTC. Its translation is CASSFSDRAYGYTF.

The CDR3, as DNA: TGTGCCAGCAGCCCGGGGAGGGATTCGTACGAGCAGTACTTC. Translated: CASSPGRDSYEQYF. The chain uses TRBV9 and TRBJ2-5, with 7 bases aligning to TRBD2. The J call may not be correct, given that the DNA end is closer to TRBJ2-7. CDR1 and CDR2 from the germline V gene are SGDLS and YYNGEE. There are 14 residues in the CDR3.

This chain links TRBV7-9 with TRBJ1-1; weak D call: TRBD1 (6 bases). Trimming stripped 4 bases from V and 5 bases from J, with 20 bases between. Germline lookup yields CDR1 SEHNR and CDR2 FQNEAQ (reference sequence). The CDR3 totals 16 residues. The CDR3 is CASSSGSRGVWTEAFF. In nucleotides, the CDR3 is TGTGCCAGCAGCTCGGGGAGCAGGGGCGTTTGGACTGAAGCTTTCTTT.

This clone appeared once. The rearrangement joins TRBV7-8 to TRBJ1-5; tentatively, D is TRBD1 (5 bases). V lost 1 base, J lost 6 bases, and 13 bases lay in between. The CDR3 has 15 residues. Germline V CDR1 and CDR2: SGHVS, FQNEAQ. This CDR3 is CASSLEGRGAQPQHF. The DNA for the CDR3 is TGTGCCAGCAGCTTAGAGGGCCGCGGGGCTCAGCCCCAGCATTTT.

The chain links TRBV28 to TRBJ2-7; perhaps TRBD1 as D (5 bases). Germline CDR1 is MDHEN and CDR2 is SYDVKM. The CDR3 has 15 residues. V lost 2 bases and J lost 2, with 13 bases in between. In DNA form, the CDR3 reads TGTGCCAGCAGTTTACAGCCCGACAGAGCCTACGAGCAGTACTTC. This encodes CASSLQPDRAYEQYF.

This clone was observed a few times. The chain links TRBV2 to TRBJ1-4; 9 nucleotides agree with TRBD1. Germline-derived CDR1 and CDR2 are SNHLY and FYNNEI. Unmatched junction bases numbered 4, after V lost 6 bases and J lost 8 bases. CDR3 length: 13 residues. CDR3 amino acids: CASSRQGVEKLFF. The CDR3 DNA reads as TGTGCCAGCAGCAGACAGGGGGTCGAAAAACTGTTTTTT.

The gene calls are TRBV5-4 and TRBJ2-7, with D tentatively TRBD2 (6 bases). The length of the CDR3 is 13 residues. V was clipped by 4 bases and J by 5 bases, with 13 bases between them. Germline V gene sequence: CDR1 SGHNT, CDR2 YYREEE (reference sequence). In DNA form, the CDR3 reads TGTGCCAGCAGCGTACGCAGGGAGGACGAGCAGTACTTC. Translation: CASSVRREDEQYF.

The chain recombines TRBV9 with TRBJ1-1, with D uncertain. Trimming took off 3 bases at V and 1 base at J, with 10 bases between the two ends. The CDR3 length is 14 residues. CDR1 and CDR2 from the germline V gene are SGDLS and YYNGEE. The CDR3 loop is CASSAGGRNTEAFF. CDR3 in DNA: TGTGCCAGCAGCGCAGGAGGACGGAACACTGAAGCTTTCTTT.

In its sample, this clone was seen once. The CDR3 is CASRVGGQETQYF. In nucleotides, the CDR3 is TGTGCCAGCAGGGTGGGAGGCCAAGAGACCCAGTACTTC. The chain employs TRBV2 and TRBJ2-5, with D perhaps TRBD2 (6 bases). In germline, CDR1 is SNHLY, CDR2 FYNNEI. The CDR3 is 13 amino acids. V was shortened by 6 bases and J by 1 base, with 9 bases between the two germline ends.

This chain uses TRBV9 with TRBJ2-1, with 8 bases identical to TRBD2. The CDR3 is made up of 16 amino acids. Unmatched junction bases numbered 6, after V lost 0 bases and J lost 4 bases. The germline V gene encodes CDR1 SGDLS and CDR2 YYNGEE. CDR3 in amino acids: CASSVGVRGGYNEQFF. DNA of the CDR3: TGTGCCAGCAGCGTAGGGGTTCGGGGGGGATACAATGAGCAGTTCTTC.

This clone turned up a few times. The J gene is TRBJ2-1, the V gene TRBV6-6; 11 bases match TRBD2. CDR3 size: 15 residues. Trimming at V came to 6 bases and at J to 7 bases, leaving 8 bases not matched to a gene. The germline CDR1 and CDR2 sequences are MNHNY and SVGAGI (reference sequence). CDR3 amino acids: CASSRTSGGGNEQFF. The DNA for the CDR3 is TGTGCCAGCAGCCGAACTAGCGGGGGCGGGAATGAGCAGTTCTTC.

The chain employs TRBV29-1 and TRBJ2-5; 7 bases align to TRBD1. The end of the DNA is better explained by TRBJ2-7, so the J call may be wrong. There are 16 residues in the CDR3. Looked up from germline, CDR1 is SQVTM and CDR2 is ANQGSEA. The CDR3 DNA sequence: TGCAGCGTTAGAGCCGACAGGGTTGGTGCCTCCTACGAGCAGTACTTC. Translation: CSVRADRVGASYEQYF.

This rearrangement joins TRBV5-1 to TRBJ2-5, with a possible D match to TRBD1 (5 bases). V lost 3 bases and J 5 bases, leaving 11 bases between the germline ends. The CDR3 spans 13 residues. The germline V gene has CDR1 SGHRS and CDR2 YFSETQ. The CDR3 region has the DNA TGCGCCAGCAGCTACCAGGGCCCTGAGACCCAGTACTTC. Translated, it gives CASSYQGPETQYF.